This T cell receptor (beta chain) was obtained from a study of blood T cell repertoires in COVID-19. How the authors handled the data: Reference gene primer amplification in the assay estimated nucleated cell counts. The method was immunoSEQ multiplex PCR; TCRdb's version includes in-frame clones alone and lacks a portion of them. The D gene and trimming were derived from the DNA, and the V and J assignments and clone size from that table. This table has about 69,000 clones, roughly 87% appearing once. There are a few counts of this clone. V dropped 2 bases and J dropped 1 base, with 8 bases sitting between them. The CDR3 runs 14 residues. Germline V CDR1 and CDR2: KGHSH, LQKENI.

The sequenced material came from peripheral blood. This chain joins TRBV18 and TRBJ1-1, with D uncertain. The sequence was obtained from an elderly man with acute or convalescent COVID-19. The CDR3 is CASSPIHENTEAFF. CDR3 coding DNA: TGTGCCAGCTCACCAATACACGAGAACACTGAAGCTTTCTTT. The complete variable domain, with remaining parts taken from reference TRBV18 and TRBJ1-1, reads NAGVMQNPRHLVRRRGQEARLRCSPMKGHSHVYWYRQLPEEGLKFMVYLQKENIIDESGMPKERFSAEFPKEGPSILRIQQVVRGDSAAYFCASSPIHENTEAFFGQGTRLTVV.